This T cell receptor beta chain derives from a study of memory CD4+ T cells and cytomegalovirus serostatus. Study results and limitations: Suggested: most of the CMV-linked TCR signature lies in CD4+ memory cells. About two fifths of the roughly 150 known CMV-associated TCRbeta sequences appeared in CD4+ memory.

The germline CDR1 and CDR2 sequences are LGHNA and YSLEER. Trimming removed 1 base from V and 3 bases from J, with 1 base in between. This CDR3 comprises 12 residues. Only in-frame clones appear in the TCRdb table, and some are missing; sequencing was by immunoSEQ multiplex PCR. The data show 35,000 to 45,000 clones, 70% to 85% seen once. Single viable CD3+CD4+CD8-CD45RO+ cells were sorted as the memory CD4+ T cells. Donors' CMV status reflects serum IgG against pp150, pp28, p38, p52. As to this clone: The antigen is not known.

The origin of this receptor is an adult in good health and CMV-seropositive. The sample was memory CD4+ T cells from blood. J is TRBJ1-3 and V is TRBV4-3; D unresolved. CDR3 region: CASSQGGNTIYF. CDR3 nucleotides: TGCGCCAGCAGCCAAGGTGGAAACACCATATATTTT.